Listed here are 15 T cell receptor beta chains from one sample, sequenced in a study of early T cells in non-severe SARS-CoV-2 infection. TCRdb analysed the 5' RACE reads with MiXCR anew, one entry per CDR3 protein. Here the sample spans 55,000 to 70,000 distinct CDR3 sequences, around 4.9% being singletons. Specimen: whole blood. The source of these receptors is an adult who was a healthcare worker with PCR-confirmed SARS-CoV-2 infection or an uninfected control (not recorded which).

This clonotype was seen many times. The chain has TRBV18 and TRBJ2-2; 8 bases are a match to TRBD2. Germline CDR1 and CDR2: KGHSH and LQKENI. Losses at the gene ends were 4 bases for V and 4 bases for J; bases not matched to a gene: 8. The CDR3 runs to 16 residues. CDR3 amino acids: CASSHLREEATGELFF. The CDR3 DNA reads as TGTGCCAGCTCACATTTGCGGGAGGAGGCCACCGGGGAGCTGTTTTTT.

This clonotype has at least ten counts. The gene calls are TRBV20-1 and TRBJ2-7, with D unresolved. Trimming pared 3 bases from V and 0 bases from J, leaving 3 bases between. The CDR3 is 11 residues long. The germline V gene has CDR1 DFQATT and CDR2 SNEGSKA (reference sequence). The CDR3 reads CSASGSYEQYF. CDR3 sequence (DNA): TGCAGTGCTAGCGGCTCCTACGAGCAGTACTTC.

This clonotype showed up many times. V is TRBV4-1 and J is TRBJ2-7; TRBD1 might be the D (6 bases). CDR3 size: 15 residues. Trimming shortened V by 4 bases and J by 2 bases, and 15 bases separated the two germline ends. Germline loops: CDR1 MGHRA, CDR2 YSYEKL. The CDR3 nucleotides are TGCGCCAGCAGCCTCGGGGCAGGGGCTACCTACGAGCAGTACTTC. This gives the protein CASSLGAGATYEQYF.

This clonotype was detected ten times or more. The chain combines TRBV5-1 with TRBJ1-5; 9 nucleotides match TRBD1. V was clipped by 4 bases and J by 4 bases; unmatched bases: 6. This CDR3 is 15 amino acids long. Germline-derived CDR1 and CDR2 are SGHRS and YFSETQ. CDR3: CASSLSGTGNQPQHF. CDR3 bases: TGCGCCAGCAGCCTTTCCGGGACAGGGAATCAGCCCCAGCATTTT.

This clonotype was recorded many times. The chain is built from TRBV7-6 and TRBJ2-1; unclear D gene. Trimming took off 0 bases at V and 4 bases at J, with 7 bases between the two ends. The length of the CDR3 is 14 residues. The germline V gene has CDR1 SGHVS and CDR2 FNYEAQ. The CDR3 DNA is TGTGCCAGCAGCTTAGCTCCCAGTTACAATGAGCAGTTCTTC. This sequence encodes CASSLAPSYNEQFF.

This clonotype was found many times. The CDR3 bases are TGTGCCAGCAGTTACGCGGGAACAGAGCAGTACTTC. Amino acids: CASSYAGTEQYF. V usage is TRBV25-1 and J usage is TRBJ2-7, with D possibly being TRBD2 (6 bases). This CDR3 has 12 residues. Trimming took off 5 bases at V and 7 bases at J, with 12 bases between the two ends. Germline values: CDR1 MGHDK, CDR2 SYGVNS.

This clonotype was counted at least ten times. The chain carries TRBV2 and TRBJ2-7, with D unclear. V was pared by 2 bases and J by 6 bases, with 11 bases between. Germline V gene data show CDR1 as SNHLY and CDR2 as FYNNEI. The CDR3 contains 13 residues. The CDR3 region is CASSELSVSEQYF. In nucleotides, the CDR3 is TGTGCCAGCAGTGAATTGTCGGTTTCCGAGCAGTACTTC.

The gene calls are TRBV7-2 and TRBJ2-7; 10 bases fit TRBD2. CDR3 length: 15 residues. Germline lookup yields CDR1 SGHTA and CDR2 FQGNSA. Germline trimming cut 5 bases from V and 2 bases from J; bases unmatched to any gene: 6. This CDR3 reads CASSNGLAVTYEQYF. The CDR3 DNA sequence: TGTGCCAGCAGCAACGGACTAGCGGTTACCTACGAGCAGTACTTC.

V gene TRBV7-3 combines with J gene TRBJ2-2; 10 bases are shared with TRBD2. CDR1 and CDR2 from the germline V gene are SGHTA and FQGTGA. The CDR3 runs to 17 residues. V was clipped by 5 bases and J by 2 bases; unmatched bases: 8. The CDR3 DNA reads TGTGCCAGCAGCCCACGAGCTAGCGGGGGTAACACCGGGGAGCTGTTTTTT. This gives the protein CASSPRASGGNTGELFF.

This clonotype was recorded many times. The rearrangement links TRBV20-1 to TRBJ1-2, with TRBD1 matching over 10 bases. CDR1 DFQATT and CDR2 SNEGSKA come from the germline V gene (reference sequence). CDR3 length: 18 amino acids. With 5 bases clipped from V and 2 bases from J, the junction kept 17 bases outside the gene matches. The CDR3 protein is CSAPLGERSTGGNYGYTF. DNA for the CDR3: TGCAGTGCTCCTCTGGGTGAGCGCTCGACAGGGGGCAACTATGGCTACACCTTC.

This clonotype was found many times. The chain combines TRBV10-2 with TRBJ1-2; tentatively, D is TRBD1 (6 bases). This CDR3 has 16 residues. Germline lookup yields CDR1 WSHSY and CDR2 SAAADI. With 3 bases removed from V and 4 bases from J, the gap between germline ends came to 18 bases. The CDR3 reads CASSDAHMTGFYGYTF. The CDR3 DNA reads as TGCGCCAGCAGTGATGCACACATGACAGGATTCTATGGCTACACCTTC.

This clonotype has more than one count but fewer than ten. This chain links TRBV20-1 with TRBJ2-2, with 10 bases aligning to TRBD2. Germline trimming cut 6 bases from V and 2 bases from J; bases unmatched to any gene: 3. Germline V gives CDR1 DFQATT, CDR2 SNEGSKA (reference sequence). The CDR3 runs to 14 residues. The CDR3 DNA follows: TGCAGTGCCTGGACTAGCGGCAACACCGGGGAGCTGTTTTTT. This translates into CSAWTSGNTGELFF.

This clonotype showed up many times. For the CDR3, the DNA is TGTGCCAGCAGCCAACGACAGGGAAACACCATATATTTT. Translating it yields CASSQRQGNTIYF. The rearrangement links TRBV27 to TRBJ1-3; D perhaps matches TRBD1 (5 bases). There are 13 residues in the CDR3. The V and J ends lost 6 bases and 4 bases respectively, with 10 bases between them. Germline loops: CDR1 MNHEY, CDR2 SMNVEV (reference sequence).

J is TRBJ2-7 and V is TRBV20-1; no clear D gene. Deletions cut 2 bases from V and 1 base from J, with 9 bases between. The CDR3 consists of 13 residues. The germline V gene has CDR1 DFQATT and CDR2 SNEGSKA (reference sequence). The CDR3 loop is CSARTRLSYEQYF. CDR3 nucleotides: TGCAGTGCTAGAACCCGATTATCCTACGAGCAGTACTTC.

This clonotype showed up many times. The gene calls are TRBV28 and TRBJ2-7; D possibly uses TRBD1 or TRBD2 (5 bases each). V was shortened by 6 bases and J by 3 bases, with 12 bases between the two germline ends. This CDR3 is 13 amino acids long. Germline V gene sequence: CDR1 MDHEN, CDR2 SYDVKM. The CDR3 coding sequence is TGTGCCAGCAGCCGGGACGGAGACTACGAGCAGTACTTC. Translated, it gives CASSRDGDYEQYF.